The clone carrying this T cell receptor beta chain has a single count. V gave up 5 bases and J gave up 7 bases; unmatched junction bases: 5. The CDR3 length is 13 residues. The germline V gene has CDR1 SGHDN and CDR2 FVKESK. One entry per CDR3 protein, called by TCRdb with MiXCR from the 5' RACE reads. The repertoire holds 50,000 to 80,000 distinct CDR3 sequences, with roughly 23% as singletons. This clonotype was sampled from a female donor with breast cancer. Input material: memory CD4+ T cells sorted from a lymph node. Subset given: memory CD4+ T cells, CD4+CD45RO+CD25-. V usage is TRBV14 and J usage is TRBJ1-2; TRBD1 agrees at 9 bases. The CDR3 region is CASSYRGRGGYTF. CDR3 DNA sequence: TGTGCCAGCAGCTACAGGGGGCGTGGTGGCTACACCTTC.